One sample yielded the 10 T cell receptor beta chains listed below, sequenced in a study of response to subunit inactivated influenza vaccine. TCRdb independently ran MiXCR on the RT-PCR reads; one entry per CDR3 protein. Seen here are a few hundred thousand distinct CDR3 sequences, approximately 14% observed once, and the top ten hold roughly 11%. Sample: PBMCs from blood, taken roughly 12 days after vaccination. The receptors were gathered from a middle-aged man who received an inactivated influenza vaccine.

This chain links TRBV4-3 with TRBJ2-2; 8 positions match TRBD2. After removal of 3 bases from V and 4 bases from J, the junction contained 7 bases not matched to a gene. The CDR3 spans 16 residues. CDR1 is LGHNA and CDR2 is YSLEER in the germline V gene. CDR3 sequence (DNA): TGCGCCAGCAGCCAGAACGGGGGGGCCCCCACCGGGGAGCTGTTTTTT. It codes for CASSQNGGAPTGELFF.

This clonotype was counted only a few times. V usage is TRBV29-1 and J usage is TRBJ2-4; D unclear. This CDR3 region has 11 residues. Trimming cost V 7 bases and J 7 bases, with 11 bases left between them. The V gene's germline CDR1 is SQVTM and CDR2 ANQGSEA. CDR3 loop: CSAELGNIQYF. CDR3 DNA sequence: TGCAGCGCTGAGCTAGGGAACATTCAGTACTTC. Drawing the rest from reference TRBV29-1 and TRBJ2-4, the complete variable domain is SAVISQKPSRDICQRGTSLTIQCQVDSQVTMMFWYRQQPGQSLTLIATANQGSEATYESGFVIDKFPISRPNLTFSTLTVSNMSPEDSSIYLCSAELGNIQYFGAGTRLSVL.

This clonotype was observed a few times. The rearrangement uses TRBV20-1 and TRBJ2-3; D not resolved. Trimming removed 3 bases from V and 6 bases from J, with 13 bases in between. Germline assignment: CDR1 DFQATT and CDR2 SNEGSKA (reference sequence). The CDR3 runs 13 residues. As DNA, the CDR3 is TGCAGTGCTAGTCCCTCCGGTCGCGATACGCAGTATTTT. Protein sequence: CSASPSGRDTQYF.

This clonotype was seen many times. This sequence joins TRBV18 and TRBJ2-3; D possibly corresponds to TRBD1 (6 bases). The CDR3 has 13 amino acids. V shed 3 bases and J shed 5 bases, with 9 bases lying between them. Per germline, CDR1 KGHSH and CDR2 LQKENI. The CDR3 region is CASSPGRGDTQYF. As DNA, the CDR3 is TGTGCCAGCTCACCGGGCAGGGGAGATACGCAGTATTTT.

In its sample, this clonotype was seen a few times. The rearrangement links TRBV6-2 or TRBV6-3 to TRBJ2-1; 9 bases agree with TRBD2. Looked up from germline, CDR1 is MNHEY and CDR2 is SVGEGT. V lost 1 base to trimming and J lost 2 bases; unmatched junction nucleotides: 3. The CDR3 totals 16 residues. CDR3 bases: TGTGCCAGCAGTTACTTGGCGGGGGGGCCCTACAATGAGCAGTTCTTC. Its translation: CASSYLAGGPYNEQFF.

This clonotype was detected ten times or more. The V gene is TRBV4-2, the J gene TRBJ2-2, with a weak D call TRBD2 (6 bases). The CDR3 contains 15 residues. Germline V gene lookup returns CDR1 LGHNA and CDR2 YNFKEQ. Trimming pared 1 base from V and 0 bases from J, leaving 6 bases between. DNA of the CDR3: TGTGCCAGCAGCCAAGGACTAGCGAACACCGGGGAGCTGTTTTTT. Amino acid sequence: CASSQGLANTGELFF.

The rearrangement links TRBV20-1 to TRBJ2-1; TRBD2 agrees at 10 bases. V gave up 6 bases and J gave up 10 bases; unmatched junction bases: 3. Germline CDR1 DFQATT, CDR2 SNEGSKA (reference sequence). The length of the CDR3 is 11 residues. CDR3 coding DNA: TGCAGTGCCCCGGGACTAGCGGAGCAGTTCTTC. Translated, it gives CSAPGLAEQFF.

The chain has TRBV6-5 and TRBJ2-1, with TRBD2 matching 9 bases. Unmatched junction bases numbered 11, after V lost 0 bases and J lost 8 bases. Germline CDR1 reads MNHEY; CDR2 reads SVGAGI. The CDR3 runs to 17 residues. In DNA, the CDR3 is TGTGCCAGCAGTTACTCGAAGGGTAGCGGGAGTAAAGATGAGCAGTTCTTC. Encoded protein: CASSYSKGSGSKDEQFF.

The table lists this clonotype with a few counts. Here the CDR3 reads CASRQGGSPLHF. CDR3 DNA: TGTGCCAGCAGACAGGGGGGTTCACCCCTCCACTTT. The rearrangement joins TRBV3-1 to TRBJ1-6, with 8 bases identical to TRBD1. V shed 6 bases and J 9 bases; nucleotides not matched to a gene: 1. This CDR3 is 12 amino acids long. From germline, CDR1 is LGHDT and CDR2 YNNKEL (reference sequence).

In this sample, this clonotype turned up many times. The J gene is TRBJ1-2, the V gene TRBV28, with D perhaps matching TRBD1 (6 bases). Germline V gene data show CDR1 as MDHEN and CDR2 as SYDVKM. The CDR3 spans 12 residues. V dropped 2 bases and J dropped 8 bases, with 9 bases sitting between them. CDR3 bases: TGTGCCAGCAGTTTACCTACAGGGGGCTACACCTTC. It codes for CASSLPTGGYTF.